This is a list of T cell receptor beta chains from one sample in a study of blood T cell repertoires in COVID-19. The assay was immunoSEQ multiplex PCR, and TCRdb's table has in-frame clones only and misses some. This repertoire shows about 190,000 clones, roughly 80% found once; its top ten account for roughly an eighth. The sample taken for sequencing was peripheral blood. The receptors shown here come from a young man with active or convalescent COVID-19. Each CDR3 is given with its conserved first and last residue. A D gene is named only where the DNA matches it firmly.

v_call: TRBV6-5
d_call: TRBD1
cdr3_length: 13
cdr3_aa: CASRGRGLTEAFF

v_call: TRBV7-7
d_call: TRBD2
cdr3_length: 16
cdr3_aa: CASSLATSGAGETQYF

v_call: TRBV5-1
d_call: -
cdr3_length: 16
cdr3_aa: CASSLDMDTLGDEAFF

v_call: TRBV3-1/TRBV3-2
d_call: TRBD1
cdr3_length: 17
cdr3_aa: CASSPPHRGWSYNEQFF

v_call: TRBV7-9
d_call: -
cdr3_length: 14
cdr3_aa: CASSLAPGIYGYTF

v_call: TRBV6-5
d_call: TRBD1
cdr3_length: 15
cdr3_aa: CASSPGTGANSPLHF

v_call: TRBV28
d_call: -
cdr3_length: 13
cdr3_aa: CASETQGTTEAFF

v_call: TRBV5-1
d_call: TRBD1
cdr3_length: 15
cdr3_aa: CASSATGGAGEKLFF

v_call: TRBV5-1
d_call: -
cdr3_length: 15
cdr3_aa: CASSSRGADIDTQYF

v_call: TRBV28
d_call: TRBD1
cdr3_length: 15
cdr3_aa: CASSFQDRADYGYTF

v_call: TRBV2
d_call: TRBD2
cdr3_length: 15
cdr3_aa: CASRTSGSSLETQYF

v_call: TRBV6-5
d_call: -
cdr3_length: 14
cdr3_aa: CASILDQGNQPQHF

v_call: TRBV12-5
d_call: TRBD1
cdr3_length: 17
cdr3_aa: CASGLPRTGATPDTQYF

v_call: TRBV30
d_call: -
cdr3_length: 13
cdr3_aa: CAWRGGANSPLHF

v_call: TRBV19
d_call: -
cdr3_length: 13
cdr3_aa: CASSGQPNEKLFF

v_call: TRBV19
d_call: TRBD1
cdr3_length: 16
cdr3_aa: CASTAGTGGPNQPQHF

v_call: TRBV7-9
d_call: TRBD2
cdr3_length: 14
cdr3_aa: CASRSGGSGNEQFF

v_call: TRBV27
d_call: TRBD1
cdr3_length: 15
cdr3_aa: CASRDTGTGEWGYTF

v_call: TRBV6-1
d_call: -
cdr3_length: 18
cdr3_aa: CASSAQAGMLGSTRELFF

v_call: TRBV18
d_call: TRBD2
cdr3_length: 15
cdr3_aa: CASSRTSGRAETQYF

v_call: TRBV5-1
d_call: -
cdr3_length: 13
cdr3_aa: CASSLAGGQGYTF

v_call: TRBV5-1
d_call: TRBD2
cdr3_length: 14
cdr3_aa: CASSLDGEGETQYF

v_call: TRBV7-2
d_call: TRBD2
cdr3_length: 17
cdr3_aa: CASSLGSGGVSTYEQYF

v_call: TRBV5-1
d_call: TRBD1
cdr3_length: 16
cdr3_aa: CASSLGTGGRTGELFF

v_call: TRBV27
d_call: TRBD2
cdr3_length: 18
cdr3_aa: CASSLSGLSAGGSNEQFF

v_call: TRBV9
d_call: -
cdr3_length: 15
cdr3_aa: CASSVEAGSLNTIYF

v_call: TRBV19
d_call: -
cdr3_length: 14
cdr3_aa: CASSIDTLNQPQHF

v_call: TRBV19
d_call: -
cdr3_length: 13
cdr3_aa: CASTDWGYTEAFF

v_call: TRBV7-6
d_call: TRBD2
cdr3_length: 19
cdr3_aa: CASSLTVPGLAGGPYEQYF

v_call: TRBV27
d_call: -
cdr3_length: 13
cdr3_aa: CASSPSRGYEQFF

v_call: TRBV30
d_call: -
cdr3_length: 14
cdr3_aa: CAWSVPLAIPEAFF

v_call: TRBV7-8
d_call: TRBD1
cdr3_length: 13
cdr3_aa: CASSLGQVPRAFF

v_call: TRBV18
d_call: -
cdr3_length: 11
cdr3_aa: CASSPGSPLHF

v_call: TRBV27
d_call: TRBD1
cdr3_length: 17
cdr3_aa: CASNPTPGQGARRGYTF

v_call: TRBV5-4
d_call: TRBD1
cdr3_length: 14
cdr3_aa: CASSPGTGTYEQYF

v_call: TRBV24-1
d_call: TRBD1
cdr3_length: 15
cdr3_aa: CATSDPGTGKETQYF

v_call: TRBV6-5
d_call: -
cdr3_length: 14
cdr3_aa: CASSYGQKNTEAFF

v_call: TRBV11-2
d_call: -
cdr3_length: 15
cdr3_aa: CASSLEAGSYNEQFF

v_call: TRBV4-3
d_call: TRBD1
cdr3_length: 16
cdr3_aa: CASSQGGQGPIYEQYF

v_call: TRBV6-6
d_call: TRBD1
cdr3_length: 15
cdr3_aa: CASSTSGGSGNTIYF

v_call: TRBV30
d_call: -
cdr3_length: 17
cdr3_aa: CAWSVPRPGDPRTEAFF

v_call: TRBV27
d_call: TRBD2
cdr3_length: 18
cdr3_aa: CASSLLGLAEAGTGELFF

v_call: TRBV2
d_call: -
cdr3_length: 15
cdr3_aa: CASRPGHLSNTEAFF

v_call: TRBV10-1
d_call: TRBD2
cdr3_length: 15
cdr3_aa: CASSESGGSRETQYF

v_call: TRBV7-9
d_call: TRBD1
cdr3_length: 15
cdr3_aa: CASSSSWDRAGGYTF